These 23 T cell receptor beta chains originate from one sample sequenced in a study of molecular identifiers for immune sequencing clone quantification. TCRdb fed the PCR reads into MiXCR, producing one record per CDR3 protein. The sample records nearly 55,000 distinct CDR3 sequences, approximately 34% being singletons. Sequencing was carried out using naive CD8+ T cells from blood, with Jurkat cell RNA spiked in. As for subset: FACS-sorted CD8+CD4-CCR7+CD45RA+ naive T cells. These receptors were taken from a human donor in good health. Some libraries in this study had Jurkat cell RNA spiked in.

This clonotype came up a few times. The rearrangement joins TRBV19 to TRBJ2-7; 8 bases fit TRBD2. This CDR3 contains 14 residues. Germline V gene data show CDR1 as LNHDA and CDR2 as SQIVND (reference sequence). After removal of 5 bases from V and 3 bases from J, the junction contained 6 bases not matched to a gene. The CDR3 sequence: CASSAGLAGYEQYF. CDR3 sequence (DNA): TGTGCCAGTAGTGCTGGACTAGCTGGCTACGAGCAGTACTTC.

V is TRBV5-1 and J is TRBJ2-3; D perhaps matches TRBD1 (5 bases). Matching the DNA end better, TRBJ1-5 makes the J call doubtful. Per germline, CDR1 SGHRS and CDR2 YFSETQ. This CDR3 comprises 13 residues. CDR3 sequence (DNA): TGCGCCAGCAGCTTGATCCCAACAGGTACGCAGCATTTT. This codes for CASSLIPTGTQHF.

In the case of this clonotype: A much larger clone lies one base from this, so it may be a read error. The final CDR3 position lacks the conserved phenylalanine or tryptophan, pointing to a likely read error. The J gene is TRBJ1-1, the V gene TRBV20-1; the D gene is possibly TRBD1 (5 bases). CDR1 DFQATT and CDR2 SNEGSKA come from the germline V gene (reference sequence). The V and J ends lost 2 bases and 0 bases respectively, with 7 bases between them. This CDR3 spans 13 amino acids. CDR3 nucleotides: TGCAGTGCTAGAAGGGGAATGAACACTGAAGCTTTCTTA. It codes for CSARRGMNTEAFL.

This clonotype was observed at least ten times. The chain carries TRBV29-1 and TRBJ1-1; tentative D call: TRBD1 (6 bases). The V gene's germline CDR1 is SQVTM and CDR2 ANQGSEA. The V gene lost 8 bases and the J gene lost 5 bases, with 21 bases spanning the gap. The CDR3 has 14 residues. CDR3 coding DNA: TGCAGCATTCCTAGTGGGGGGCCGATTACTGAAGCTTTCTTT. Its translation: CSIPSGGPITEAFF.

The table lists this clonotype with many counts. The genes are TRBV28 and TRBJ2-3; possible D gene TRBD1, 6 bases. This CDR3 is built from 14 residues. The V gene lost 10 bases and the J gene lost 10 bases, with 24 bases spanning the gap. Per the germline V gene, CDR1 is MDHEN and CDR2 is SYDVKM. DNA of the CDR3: TGTGCCATCGAGAACAAAGGGGCAGGGGCCGCGCAGTATTTT. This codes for CAIENKGAGAAQYF.

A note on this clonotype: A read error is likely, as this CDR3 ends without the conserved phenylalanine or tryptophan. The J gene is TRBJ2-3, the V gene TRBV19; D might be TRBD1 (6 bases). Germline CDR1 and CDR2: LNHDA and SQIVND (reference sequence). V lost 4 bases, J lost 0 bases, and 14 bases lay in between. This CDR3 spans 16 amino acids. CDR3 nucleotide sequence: TGTGCCAGTAGTAGGATTGGGACACCTAGCACAGATACGCAGTATATT. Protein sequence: CASSRIGTPSTDTQYI.

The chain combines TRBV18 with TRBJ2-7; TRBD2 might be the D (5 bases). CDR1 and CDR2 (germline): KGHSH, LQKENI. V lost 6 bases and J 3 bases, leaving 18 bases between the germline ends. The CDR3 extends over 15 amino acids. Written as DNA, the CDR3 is TGTGCCAGCTCCGGGGTATCAGCGGAATTCTACGAGCAGTACTTC. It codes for CASSGVSAEFYEQYF. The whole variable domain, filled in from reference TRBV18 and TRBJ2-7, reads NAGVMQNPRHLVRRRGQEARLRCSPMKGHSHVYWYRQLPEEGLKFMVYLQKENIIDESGMPKERFSAEFPKEGPSILRIQQVVRGDSAAYFCASSGVSAEFYEQYFGPGTRLTVT.

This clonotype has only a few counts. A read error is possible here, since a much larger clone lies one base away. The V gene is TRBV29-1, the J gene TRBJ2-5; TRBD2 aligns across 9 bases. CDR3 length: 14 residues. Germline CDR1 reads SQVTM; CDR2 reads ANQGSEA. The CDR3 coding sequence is TGCAGCGCCACCGGGACCGAGCGGGAGGAGACCCAGAACTTC. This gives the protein CSATGTEREETQNF.

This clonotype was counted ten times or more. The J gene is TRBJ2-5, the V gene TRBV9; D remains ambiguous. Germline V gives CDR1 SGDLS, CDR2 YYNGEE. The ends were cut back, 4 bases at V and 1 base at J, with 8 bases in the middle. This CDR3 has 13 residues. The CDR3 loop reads CASSPRSQETQYF. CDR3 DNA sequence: TGTGCCAGCAGCCCCCGATCCCAAGAGACCCAGTACTTC. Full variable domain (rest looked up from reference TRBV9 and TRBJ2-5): DSGVTQTPKHLITATGQRVTLRCSPRSGDLSVYWYQQSLDQGLQFLIQYYNGEERAKGNILERFSAQQFPDLHSELNLSSLELGDSALYFCASSPRSQETQYFGPGTRLLVL.

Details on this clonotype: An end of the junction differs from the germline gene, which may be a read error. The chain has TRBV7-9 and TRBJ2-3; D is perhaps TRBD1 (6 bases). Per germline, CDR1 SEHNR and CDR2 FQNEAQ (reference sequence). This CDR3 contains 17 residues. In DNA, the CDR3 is TGTGCCAGCAGCTTAGCTGTAGGACAGACCCGCACAGATATGCAGTATTTT. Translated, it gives CASSLAVGQTRTDMQYF.

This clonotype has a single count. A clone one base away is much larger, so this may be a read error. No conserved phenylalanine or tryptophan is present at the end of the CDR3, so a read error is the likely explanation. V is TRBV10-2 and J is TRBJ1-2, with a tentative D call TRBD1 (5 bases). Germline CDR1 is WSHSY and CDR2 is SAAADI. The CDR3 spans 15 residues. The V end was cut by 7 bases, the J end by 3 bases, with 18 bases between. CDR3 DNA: TGCGCCAGCATAGGGGAGGTAGGGGACCACTATGGCTACACCATC. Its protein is CASIGEVGDHYGYTI.

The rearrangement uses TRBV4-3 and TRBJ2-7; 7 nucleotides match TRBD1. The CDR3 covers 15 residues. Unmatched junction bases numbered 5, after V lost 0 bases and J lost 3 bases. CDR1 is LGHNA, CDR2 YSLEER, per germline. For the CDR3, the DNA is TGCGCCAGCAGCCAAGATCGGGACAGTAACTACGAGCAGTACTTC. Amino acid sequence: CASSQDRDSNYEQYF.

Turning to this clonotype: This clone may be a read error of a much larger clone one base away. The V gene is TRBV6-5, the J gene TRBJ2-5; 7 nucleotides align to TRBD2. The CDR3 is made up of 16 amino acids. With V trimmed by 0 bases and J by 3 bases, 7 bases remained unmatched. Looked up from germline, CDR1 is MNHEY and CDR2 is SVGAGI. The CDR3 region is CASSYSSGRDEETQYF. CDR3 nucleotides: TGTGCCAGCAGTTACTCATCAGGGAGGGATGAAGAGACCCAGTACTTC.

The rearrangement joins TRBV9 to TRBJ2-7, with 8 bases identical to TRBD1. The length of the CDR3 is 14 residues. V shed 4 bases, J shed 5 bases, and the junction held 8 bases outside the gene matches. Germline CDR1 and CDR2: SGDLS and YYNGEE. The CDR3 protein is CASSSRDRGHEQYF. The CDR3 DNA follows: TGTGCCAGCAGCTCGCGAGACAGGGGCCACGAGCAGTACTTC.

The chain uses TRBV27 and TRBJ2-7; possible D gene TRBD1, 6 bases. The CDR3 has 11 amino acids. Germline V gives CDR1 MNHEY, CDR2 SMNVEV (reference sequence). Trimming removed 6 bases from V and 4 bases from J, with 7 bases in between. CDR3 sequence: CASRQGYEQYF. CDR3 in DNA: TGTGCCAGCAGACAGGGTTACGAGCAGTACTTC.

The CDR3 DNA follows: TGTGCCAGCAGTTTCGATCGAGGGACCATATATTTT. Translated: CASSFDRGTIYF. V and J are TRBV28 and TRBJ1-3; no firm D call. In germline, CDR1 is MDHEN, CDR2 SYDVKM. The CDR3 covers 12 residues. Trimming cost V 3 bases and J 10 bases, with 10 bases left between them.

The CDR3 region is CASSFLGRSYEQYF. The CDR3 DNA follows: TGTGCCAGCAGCTTCCTGGGGAGGTCCTACGAGCAGTACTTC. This chain links TRBV5-5 with TRBJ2-7, with D possibly matching TRBD2 (6 bases). V lost 2 bases to trimming and J lost 1 base, with 10 bases between them. Germline lookup yields CDR1 SGHKS and CDR2 YYEKEE (reference sequence). This CDR3 comprises 14 residues.

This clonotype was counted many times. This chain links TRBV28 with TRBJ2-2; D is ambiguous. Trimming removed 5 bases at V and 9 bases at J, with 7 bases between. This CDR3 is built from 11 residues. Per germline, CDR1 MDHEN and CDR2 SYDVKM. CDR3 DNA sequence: TGTGCCAGCAGTGCTGGTTGGGAGCTGTTTTTT. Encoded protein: CASSAGWELFF.

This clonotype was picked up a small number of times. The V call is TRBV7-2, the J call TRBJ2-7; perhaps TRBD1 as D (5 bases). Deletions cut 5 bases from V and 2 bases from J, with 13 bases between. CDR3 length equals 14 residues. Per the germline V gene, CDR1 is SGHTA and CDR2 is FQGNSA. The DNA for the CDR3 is TGTGCCAGCAGCCCGCGGACATCCCCCTACGAGCAGTACTTC. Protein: CASSPRTSPYEQYF.

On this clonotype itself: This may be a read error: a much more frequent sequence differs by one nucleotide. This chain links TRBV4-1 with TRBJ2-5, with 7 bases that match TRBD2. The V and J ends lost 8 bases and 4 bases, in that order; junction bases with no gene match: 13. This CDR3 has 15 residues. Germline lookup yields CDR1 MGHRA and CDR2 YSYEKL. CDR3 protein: CASRPPGRVAETQYF. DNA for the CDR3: TGCGCCAGCCGCCCCCCAGGGAGGGTCGCAGAGACCCAGTACTTC.

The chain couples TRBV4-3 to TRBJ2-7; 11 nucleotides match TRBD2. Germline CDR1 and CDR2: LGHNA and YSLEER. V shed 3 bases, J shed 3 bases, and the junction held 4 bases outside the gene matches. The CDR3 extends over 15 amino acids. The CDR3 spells CASSQVTSGVYEQYF. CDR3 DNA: TGCGCCAGCAGCCAGGTGACTAGCGGGGTCTACGAGCAGTACTTC.

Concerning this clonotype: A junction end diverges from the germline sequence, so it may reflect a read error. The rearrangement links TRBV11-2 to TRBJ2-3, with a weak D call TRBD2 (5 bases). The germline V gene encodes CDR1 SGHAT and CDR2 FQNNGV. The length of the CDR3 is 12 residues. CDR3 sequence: CASSIVRETQKF. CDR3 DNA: TGTGCCAGCAGCATTGTTAGGGAGACGCAGAAATTT.

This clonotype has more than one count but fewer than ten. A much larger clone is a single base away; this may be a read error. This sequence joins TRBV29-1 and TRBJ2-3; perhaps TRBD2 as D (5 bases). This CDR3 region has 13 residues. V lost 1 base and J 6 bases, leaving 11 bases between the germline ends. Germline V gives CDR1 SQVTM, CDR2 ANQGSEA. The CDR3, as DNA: TGCAGCGTTGAAGGCGGCCGGGGTGATACGCAGTATTTT. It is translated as CSVEGGRGDTQYF.